These 29 T cell receptor beta chains share one sample of origin, sequenced in a study of control samples from healthy donors and cancer patients. The protocol was immunoSEQ multiplex PCR, while the TCRdb copy is restricted to in-frame clones and leaves out a portion. The repertoire consists of roughly 99,000 clones, with approximately 78% occurring once and the leading ten covering 2% to 2.5%. What was sequenced was blood. The receptor source for this set is a man aged 55 to 69 in good health.

The chain is built from TRBV9 and TRBJ1-3; D possibly corresponds to TRBD1 (5 bases). This CDR3 spans 14 amino acids. V was trimmed by 1 base and J by 3 bases, leaving 8 bases between them. The germline CDR1 and CDR2 sequences are SGDLS and YYNGEE. The CDR3 protein is CASSVNRNGNTIYF. The CDR3 DNA follows: TGTGCCAGCAGCGTAAACAGGAATGGAAACACCATATATTTT.

J is TRBJ2-7 and V is TRBV3-1 (or the pseudogene TRBV3-2); 7 nucleotides match TRBD1. The V segment lost 6 bases and the J segment 2 bases; nucleotides outside the gene matches: 7. The CDR3 spans 14 residues. Germline CDR1 LGHDT, CDR2 YNNKEL (reference sequence). CDR3 loop: CASRARDSPYEQYF. CDR3 nucleotide sequence: TGTGCCAGCAGGGCCCGGGACAGCCCCTACGAGCAGTACTTC.

V is TRBV10-1 and J is TRBJ2-3; D remains unclear. CDR1 WNHNN and CDR2 SYGVQD come from the germline V gene (reference sequence). V lost 7 bases to trimming and J lost 2 bases, with 4 bases between them. This CDR3 region has 11 residues. CDR3 in DNA: TGCGCCAGCAACTTCACAGATACGCAGTATTTT. Residues: CASNFTDTQYF.

The V gene is TRBV6-1, the J gene TRBJ2-1, with 7 bases lining up with TRBD2. V shed 1 base, J shed 10 bases, and the junction held 7 bases outside the gene matches. Germline CDR1 and CDR2: MNHNS and SASEGT. This CDR3 has 14 residues. As DNA, the CDR3 is TGTGCCAGCAGTGAAGGGGGATTGGGGGGGGAGCAGTTCTTC. Translated: CASSEGGLGGEQFF.

This sequence joins TRBV6-6 and TRBJ1-6, with D maybe TRBD1 (5 bases). This CDR3 region has 13 residues. CDR1 is MNHNY, CDR2 SVGAGI, per germline (reference sequence). Trimming left V 7 bases short and J 7 bases short, with 11 bases between. CDR3 sequence: CASTGTENSPLHF. The CDR3 bases are TGTGCCAGCACGGGGACGGAAAATTCACCCCTCCACTTT.

The CDR3: CASVDDPNTGELFF. DNA for the CDR3: TGTGCCAGTGTAGACGATCCTAACACCGGGGAGCTGTTTTTT. This chain connects TRBV6-6 to TRBJ2-2; D ambiguous. Trimming stripped 9 bases from V and 2 bases from J, with 13 bases between. Germline V CDR1 and CDR2: MNHNY, SVGAGI (reference sequence). CDR3 length: 14 amino acids.

The V call is TRBV7-9, the J call TRBJ1-1; D might be TRBD1 (5 bases). The ends were cut back, 0 bases at V and 4 bases at J, with 18 bases in the middle. The CDR3 has 17 amino acids. Per germline, CDR1 SEHNR and CDR2 FQNEAQ (reference sequence). In DNA, the CDR3 is TGTGCCAGCAGCTTAGCTCAGGGTAGGGTGGAGGGCACTGAAGCTTTCTTT. This gives the protein CASSLAQGRVEGTEAFF.

The V call is TRBV10-3, the J call TRBJ2-7, with 8 bases lining up with TRBD1. CDR3 length equals 14 residues. With V trimmed by 4 bases and J by 1 base, 3 bases remained unmatched. CDR1 ENHRY and CDR2 SYGVKD come from the germline V gene. CDR3 DNA: TGTGCCATCAGTGCCTACAGGGGGTCCTACGAGCAGTACTTC. It is translated as CAISAYRGSYEQYF.

The rearrangement links TRBV6-2 or TRBV6-3 to TRBJ2-7; D not resolved. The germline CDR1 and CDR2 sequences are MNHEY and SVGEGT. The CDR3 has 14 amino acids. V was cut by 3 bases and J by 2 bases, with 11 bases left in between. This CDR3 is CASSYRRLAYEQYF. In DNA form, the CDR3 reads TGTGCCAGCAGTTATAGACGGCTGGCCTACGAGCAGTACTTC.

This chain links TRBV30 with TRBJ2-1; D is perhaps TRBD1 (5 bases). Per the germline V gene, CDR1 is GTSNPN and CDR2 is SVGIG (reference sequence). V was trimmed by 2 bases and J by 5 bases, leaving 10 bases between them. The CDR3 length is 13 residues. The CDR3 region is CAWSIRQNNEQFF. In nucleotides, the CDR3 is TGTGCCTGGAGTATCCGACAGAACAATGAGCAGTTCTTC.

J is TRBJ2-2 and V is TRBV5-6; 12 positions agree with TRBD2. The J segment lost 5 bases and the V segment lost 6 bases, leaving 17 bases of the junction unmatched. CDR1 is SGHDT and CDR2 is YYEEEE in the germline V gene. The CDR3 has 19 residues. This chain's CDR3 is CASTHTDRLAGEETGELFF. CDR3 sequence (DNA): TGTGCCAGCACCCATACGGACCGACTAGCGGGAGAGGAGACCGGGGAGCTGTTTTTT.

This rearrangement joins TRBV28 to TRBJ2-5; no definite D call. From germline, CDR1 is MDHEN and CDR2 SYDVKM. CDR3 length equals 15 residues. Trimming cost V 4 bases and J 2 bases, with 14 bases left between them. CDR3 nucleotides: TGTGCCAGCAGTTCCCCCCCGCCGAGACAAGAGACCCAGTACTTC. As protein: CASSSPPPRQETQYF.

This clone has more than one count but fewer than ten. This chain joins TRBV5-1 and TRBJ1-2; D is undetermined. Trimming left V 2 bases short and J 5 bases short, with 22 bases between. The CDR3 runs 17 residues. Germline assignment: CDR1 SGHRS and CDR2 YFSETQ. Here the CDR3 reads CASSLHPAAGMYYGYTF. DNA for the CDR3: TGCGCCAGCAGCTTACACCCTGCGGCCGGGATGTATTATGGCTACACCTTC.

The CDR3 sequence: CAWSLRDQRDTQYF. For the CDR3, the DNA is TGTGCCTGGAGTCTTCGGGACCAGAGGGATACGCAGTATTTT. The rearrangement links TRBV30 to TRBJ2-3; D may be TRBD1 or TRBD2 (5 bases each). The V and J ends lost 2 bases and 6 bases respectively, with 15 bases between them. The V gene's germline CDR1 is GTSNPN and CDR2 SVGIG (reference sequence). This CDR3 region has 14 residues.

This clone was recorded once. CDR3 protein: CASRDRTSGAPKYF. The CDR3 DNA is TGTGCCAGCAGAGACAGGACTAGCGGGGCCCCCAAGTATTTT. The chain joins TRBV6-5 to TRBJ2-3; 12 nucleotides agree with TRBD2. In germline, CDR1 is MNHEY, CDR2 SVGAGI. V was clipped by 6 bases and J by 13 bases; unmatched bases: 11. The CDR3 length is 14 residues.

V usage is TRBV7-2 and J usage is TRBJ2-5; 7 bases are shared with TRBD1. V lost 2 bases, J lost 2 bases, and 5 bases stayed unmatched. CDR1 and CDR2 from the germline V gene are SGHTA and FQGNSA. This CDR3 region has 15 residues. This CDR3 is CASSLQLDRQETQYF. The CDR3 nucleotides read TGTGCCAGCAGCTTACAACTGGACAGGCAAGAGACCCAGTACTTC.

The CDR3 loop is CAWSPDRYEAFF. The CDR3 nucleotides read TGTGCCTGGAGTCCCGACCGCTATGAAGCTTTCTTT. The V gene is TRBV30, the J gene TRBJ1-1; D ambiguous. The V end lost 2 bases, the J end lost 7 bases, and 11 bases lay between the germline ends. Germline CDR1 is GTSNPN and CDR2 is SVGIG (reference sequence). The CDR3 contains 12 residues.

The V call is TRBV9, the J call TRBJ2-2; TRBD1 matches 11 bases. The germline V gene encodes CDR1 SGDLS and CDR2 YYNGEE. The V and J ends lost 3 bases and 6 bases, in that order; junction bases with no gene match: 10. The CDR3 covers 17 residues. The CDR3 loop is CASSADPSGQGAGELFF. CDR3 in DNA: TGTGCCAGCAGCGCGGATCCATCGGGACAGGGGGCCGGGGAGCTGTTTTTT. Based on the CDR3 plus reference TRBV9 and TRBJ2-2, the full variable domain is DSGVTQTPKHLITATGQRVTLRCSPRSGDLSVYWYQQSLDQGLQFLIQYYNGEERAKGNILERFSAQQFPDLHSELNLSSLELGDSALYFCASSADPSGQGAGELFFGEGSRLTVL.

The gene calls are TRBV3-1 (or the pseudogene TRBV3-2) and TRBJ2-2; 8 bases map to TRBD2. The CDR3 runs 13 residues. The V and J ends lost 3 bases and 6 bases, in that order; junction bases with no gene match: 0. CDR1 and CDR2 from the germline V gene are LGHDT and YNNKEL (reference sequence). For the CDR3, the DNA is TGTGCCAGCAGCCACGGGGGGGCCGGGGAGCTGTTTTTT. As protein: CASSHGGAGELFF.

The chain is built from TRBV6-5 and TRBJ1-6, with a weak D call TRBD1 (6 bases). Germline V gene data show CDR1 as MNHEY and CDR2 as SVGAGI. The CDR3 loop spans 12 amino acids. V lost 7 bases to trimming and J lost 10 bases, with 11 bases between them. CDR3 in amino acids: CASTGGTSPLHF. CDR3 coding DNA: TGTGCCAGCACCGGGGGCACGTCACCCCTCCACTTT.

The CDR3 sequence is CASSDSGGSSTGELFF. CDR3 DNA sequence: TGTGCCAGCAGTGACTCTGGTGGGAGTAGCACCGGGGAGCTGTTTTTT. V gene TRBV6-4 combines with J gene TRBJ2-2, with D maybe TRBD2 (5 bases). CDR1 and CDR2 (germline): MRHNA, SNTAGT. The V end was cut by 0 bases, the J end by 4 bases, with 12 bases between. The CDR3 is 16 amino acids.

A few counts support this clone. V is TRBV5-6 and J is TRBJ1-4, with a possible D match to TRBD1 (6 bases). There are 15 residues in the CDR3. Germline V CDR1 and CDR2: SGHDT, YYEEEE. V dropped 4 bases and J dropped 7 bases, with 17 bases sitting between them. Here the CDR3 reads CASSPGSGAGEKLFF. CDR3 bases: TGTGCCAGCAGCCCTGGGTCAGGGGCGGGTGAAAAACTGTTTTTT.

The chain couples TRBV20-1 to TRBJ2-7; perhaps TRBD2 as D (6 bases). Looked up from germline, CDR1 is DFQATT and CDR2 is SNEGSKA (reference sequence). The CDR3 is 11 residues long. V lost 5 bases to trimming and J lost 2 bases, with 7 bases between them. In DNA form, the CDR3 reads TGCAGTGCTTCGGGGGCCTACGAGCAGTACTTC. Translated: CSASGAYEQYF.

This chain uses TRBV28 with TRBJ1-5, with D hard to call. This CDR3 has 14 amino acids. CDR1 and CDR2 (germline): MDHEN, SYDVKM. V gave up 6 bases and J gave up 4 bases, with 13 bases separating them. Here the CDR3 reads CASRRTDRNQPQHF. CDR3 in DNA: TGTGCCAGCAGGAGGACGGACCGAAATCAGCCCCAGCATTTT. The full variable domain, in which reference TRBV28 and TRBJ1-5 provide the parts outside the CDR3, is DVKVTQSSRYLVKRTGEKVFLECVQDMDHENMFWYRQDPGLGLRLIYFSYDVKMKEKGDIPEGYSVSREKKERFSLILESASTNQTSMYLCASRRTDRNQPQHFGDGTRLSIL.

This clone was seen just once. The DNA for the CDR3 is TGTGCCAGCAGCAAACAGGCTTCCTATGGCTACACCTTC. Protein: CASSKQASYGYTF. This sequence joins TRBV21-1 and TRBJ1-2; the DNA was not used to check the table's D call, TRBD1. TRBV21-1 is reported as a pseudogene. The CDR3 is 13 amino acids.

Details on this clone: Other DNA sequences from this sample encode an identical CDR3 as well. V usage is TRBV5-1 and J usage is TRBJ1-1; D might be TRBD1 (5 bases). The germline CDR1 and CDR2 sequences are SGHRS and YFSETQ. CDR3 size: 13 residues. The V end was cut by 4 bases, the J end by 2 bases, with 9 bases between. DNA of the CDR3: TGCGCCAGCAGCCGGGACGGTAACACTGAAGCTTTCTTT. Protein sequence: CASSRDGNTEAFF.

This chain links TRBV9 with TRBJ1-1; D unresolved. The V end was cut by 0 bases, the J end by 5 bases, with 14 bases between. Looked up from germline, CDR1 is SGDLS and CDR2 is YYNGEE. This CDR3 region has 15 residues. The CDR3 is CASSVDYGRDTEAFF. For the CDR3, the DNA is TGTGCCAGCAGCGTAGACTACGGTCGGGATACTGAAGCTTTCTTT.

V is TRBV24-1 and J is TRBJ2-1, with 7 bases matching TRBD2. This CDR3 has 13 amino acids. From germline, CDR1 is KGHDR and CDR2 SFDVKD. Trimming at V came to 5 bases and at J to 5 bases, leaving 2 bases not matched to a gene. The CDR3 DNA reads as TGTGCCACCAGTGCCCTAGCGGACAATGAGCAGTTCTTC. Protein product: CATSALADNEQFF.

This chain uses TRBV4-1 with TRBJ1-4; 8 nucleotides agree with TRBD1. Germline CDR1 and CDR2: MGHRA and YSYEKL. CDR3 size: 17 residues. V was clipped by 0 bases and J by 3 bases; unmatched bases: 6. The CDR3: CASSQDEPGGPNEKLFF. CDR3 DNA: TGCGCCAGCAGCCAAGACGAGCCAGGGGGCCCTAATGAAAAACTGTTTTTT.